This T cell receptor beta chain stems from a study of T cells expressing NK-cell markers. Background on the study: Beta-chain profiling covered CD3+CD56+NKG2C+, CD3+CD56+NKG2C- and CD3+CD56-NKG2C+ sorted subsets.

With regard to this clonotype: Its target is not known.

TCR beta cDNA was made by 5'RACE template switching with UMIs. TCRdb reworked the 5' RACE reads into one entry per CDR3 protein, no DNA. Its listing shows roughly 160,000 distinct CDR3 sequences. Study findings and constraints: The CD3+CD56-NKG2C+ fraction was also led by these clonotypes in a few donors.

The CDR3 consists of 16 residues. The germline gives CDR1 SGHDT, CDR2 YYEEEE. This clonotype originated in a man between 18 and 69 years old in good health. Sequenced: blood T cells: a sorted CD56 or NKG2C T cell subset, CD4+ or CD8+ T cells, or bulk PBMC T cells (not recorded which). This chain uses TRBV5-6 with TRBJ2-4; TCRdb names TRBD1, which stays unverified in the absence of DNA. The CDR3 protein is CASSFGGDLAKNIQYF.